The 24 T cell receptor beta chains listed next were all sequenced from one sample in a study of blood T cell repertoires in COVID-19. Clones were sequenced by immunoSEQ multiplex PCR, and TCRdb holds only the in-frame ones, with some missing. The sample lists around 100,000 clones; around 81% were seen once. Sequenced: peripheral blood. All receptors come from a man aged 50 to 60 with active or convalescent COVID-19.

The chain is built from TRBV7-4 and TRBJ1-1, with D unresolved. There are 11 residues in the CDR3. Trimming took off 5 bases at V and 10 bases at J, with 11 bases between the two ends. Germline V CDR1 and CDR2: SGHVT, SQSDAQ. The CDR3 DNA reads TGTGCCAGCAGCCCCCCGCGCGGAGCTTTCTTT. Translated, it gives CASSPPRGAFF.

V gene TRBV11-3 combines with J gene TRBJ2-1; TRBD2 aligns across 10 bases. The CDR3 covers 17 residues. The V segment lost 5 bases and the J segment 5 bases; nucleotides outside the gene matches: 12. Per the germline V gene, CDR1 is SGHNT and CDR2 is YENEEA. The CDR3 bases are TGTGCCAGCAGCCTAGCTAGCGGGAGCACCCTAGACAATGAGCAGTTCTTC. Its protein is CASSLASGSTLDNEQFF.

The CDR3 DNA sequence: TGTGCCAGCAGTTACTCCAGGGTATGGAATTCACCCCTCCACTTT. Amino acid sequence: CASSYSRVWNSPLHF. The chain combines TRBV6-2 or TRBV6-3 with TRBJ1-6; the D gene is possibly TRBD1 (5 bases). CDR3 length: 15 amino acids. V lost 0 bases and J lost 7, with 10 bases in between. Germline V gene data show CDR1 as MNHEY and CDR2 as SVGEGT.

DNA of the CDR3: TGTGCCAGCAGTTTGAGGCTGAATTCACCCCTCCACTTT. It translates to CASSLRLNSPLHF. The rearrangement uses TRBV12-3 or TRBV12-4 and TRBJ1-6; D is undetermined. The CDR3 consists of 13 residues. V was trimmed by 3 bases and J by 7 bases, leaving 7 bases between them.

V is TRBV7-8 and J is TRBJ2-1, with TRBD2 identical over 13 bases. V was pared by 5 bases and J by 8 bases, with 9 bases of the junction left unmatched. The CDR3 extends over 16 amino acids. In germline, CDR1 is SGHVS, CDR2 FQNEAQ. CDR3: CASSPTSGRAEDEQFF. DNA of the CDR3: TGTGCCAGCAGCCCAACTAGCGGGAGGGCCGAGGATGAGCAGTTCTTC.

The chain employs TRBV7-9 and TRBJ2-1, with 8 bases matching TRBD2. After removal of 5 bases from V and 2 bases from J, the junction contained 2 bases not matched to a gene. CDR3 size: 14 residues. Germline V lookup: CDR1 SEHNR, CDR2 FQNEAQ (reference sequence). The CDR3 protein is CASSLGLAYNEQFF. In nucleotides, the CDR3 is TGTGCCAGCAGCCTGGGACTAGCCTACAATGAGCAGTTCTTC. The whole variable domain, remainder taken from reference TRBV7-9 and TRBJ2-1, is DTGVSQNPRHKITKRGQNVTFRCDPISEHNRLYWYRQTLGQGPEFLTYFQNEAQLEKSRLLSDRFSAERPKGSFSTLEIQRTEQGDSAMYLCASSLGLAYNEQFFGPGTRLTVL.

V is TRBV4-1 and J is TRBJ2-1; 7 bases agree with TRBD2. V gave up 0 bases and J gave up 14 bases; unmatched junction bases: 13. This CDR3 comprises 15 residues. In germline, CDR1 is MGHRA, CDR2 YSYEKL. The CDR3 DNA is TGCGCCAGCAGCCAAGAATCGGCACTCGGCGGGAGCAAGTTCTTC. Protein product: CASSQESALGGSKFF.

The chain has TRBV25-1 and TRBJ2-2, with 8 bases identical to TRBD1. V dropped 3 bases and J dropped 5; count of bases not matched to a gene: 8. This CDR3 has 16 residues. The germline gives CDR1 MGHDK, CDR2 SYGVNS. CDR3 residues: CASSDPDRVRTGELFF. In DNA, the CDR3 is TGTGCCAGCAGTGACCCGGACAGGGTGAGAACCGGGGAGCTGTTTTTT. The variable domain in full, with the rest retrieved from reference TRBV25-1 and TRBJ2-2, is EADIYQTPRYLVIGTGKKITLECSQTMGHDKMYWYQQDPGMELHLIHYSYGVNSTEKGDLSSESTVSRIRTEHFPLTLESARPSHTSQYLCASSDPDRVRTGELFFGEGSRLTVL.

V and J are TRBV5-6 and TRBJ2-3; 10 bases line up with TRBD1. This CDR3 region has 16 residues. V lost 6 bases to trimming and J lost 4 bases; unmatched junction nucleotides: 11. Germline CDR1 reads SGHDT; CDR2 reads YYEEEE. CDR3 amino acids: CASNVPGQGFSDTQYF. CDR3 bases: TGTGCCAGCAACGTGCCGGGACAGGGGTTTTCAGATACGCAGTATTTT.

The chain is built from TRBV5-1 and TRBJ2-5; the match to TRBD1 covers 10 bases. CDR3 length: 15 residues. Trimming removed 4 bases from V and 5 bases from J; junction bases left unmatched: 8. Germline CDR1 and CDR2: SGHRS and YFSETQ. The DNA of the CDR3 is TGCGCCAGCAGCGCAGGACAGGGGGACGGGGAGACCCAGTACTTC. The encoded protein is CASSAGQGDGETQYF. The variable domain in full, completed from reference TRBV5-1 and TRBJ2-5, reads KAGVTQTPRYLIKTRGQQVTLSCSPISGHRSVSWYQQTPGQGLQFLFEYFSETQRNKGNFPGRFSGRQFSNSRSEMNVSTLELGDSALYLCASSAGQGDGETQYFGPGTRLLVL.

V and J are TRBV7-9 and TRBJ2-1; perhaps TRBD1 as D (6 bases). This CDR3 region has 14 residues. V was shortened by 8 bases and J by 7 bases, with 18 bases between the two germline ends. In germline, CDR1 is SEHNR, CDR2 FQNEAQ (reference sequence). CDR3 loop: CASGRTELINEQFF. CDR3 in DNA: TGTGCCAGCGGCCGGACAGAACTTATAAATGAGCAGTTCTTC. The complete variable domain, with remaining parts taken from reference TRBV7-9 and TRBJ2-1, reads DTGVSQNPRHKITKRGQNVTFRCDPISEHNRLYWYRQTLGQGPEFLTYFQNEAQLEKSRLLSDRFSAERPKGSFSTLEIQRTEQGDSAMYLCASGRTELINEQFFGPGTRLTVL.

The chain couples TRBV30 to TRBJ2-7; D possibly corresponds to TRBD2 (6 bases). The V end lost 0 bases, the J end lost 2 bases, and 11 bases lay between the germline ends. Germline V gene data show CDR1 as GTSNPN and CDR2 as SVGIG (reference sequence). CDR3 length: 14 residues. The CDR3 reads CAWSVWGVAYEQYF. CDR3 sequence (DNA): TGTGCCTGGAGTGTATGGGGGGTTGCCTACGAGCAGTACTTC. The whole variable domain, filled in from reference TRBV30 and TRBJ2-7, reads SQTIHQWPATLVQPVGSPLSLECTVEGTSNPNLYWYRQAAGRGLQLLFYSVGIGQISSEVPQNLSASRPQDRQFILSSKKLLLSDSGFYLCAWSVWGVAYEQYFGPGTRLTVT.

This clone was seen a single time. The V and J genes are TRBV24-1 and TRBJ1-2; 8 bases align to TRBD1. The CDR3 loop spans 17 amino acids. Germline CDR1 KGHDR, CDR2 SFDVKD. J was trimmed by 3 bases and V by 4 bases; bases with no gene match: 12. The CDR3 nucleotides read TGTGCCACCAGTGACCCGAGTCCTGCAGGGGGCGACTATGGCTACACCTTC. Its protein is CATSDPSPAGGDYGYTF.

V usage is TRBV5-6 and J usage is TRBJ2-7, with 8 bases aligning to TRBD1. Germline CDR1 reads SGHDT; CDR2 reads YYEEEE. The CDR3 is made up of 14 amino acids. After removal of 4 bases from V and 2 bases from J, the junction contained 5 bases not matched to a gene. The CDR3: CASSQRTGTYEQYF. CDR3 DNA: TGTGCCAGCAGCCAGAGGACAGGGACCTACGAGCAGTACTTC.

The gene calls are TRBV28 and TRBJ2-3, with D perhaps matching TRBD2 (6 bases). Trimming took off 2 bases at V and 6 bases at J, with 15 bases between the two ends. Germline CDR1 is MDHEN and CDR2 is SYDVKM. The CDR3 consists of 15 residues. CDR3 sequence reads: CASSLVAGGSDTQYF. The DNA of the CDR3 is TGTGCCAGCAGTTTAGTGGCCGGAGGGTCGGATACGCAGTATTTT.

Regarding this clone: Other DNA sequences in the sample encode the same CDR3. The V and J genes are TRBV28 and TRBJ2-7; 8 bases match TRBD2. After removal of 2 bases from V and 2 bases from J, the junction contained 2 bases not matched to a gene. Germline-derived CDR1 and CDR2 are MDHEN and SYDVKM. This CDR3 is built from 14 residues. The CDR3 region is CASSLGGGTYEQYF. The DNA of the CDR3 is TGTGCCAGCAGTTTAGGCGGGGGGACCTACGAGCAGTACTTC.

J is TRBJ2-7 and V is TRBV7-9, with a tentative D call TRBD1 (6 bases). The CDR3 consists of 12 residues. The V end lost 5 bases, the J end lost 6 bases, and 11 bases lay between the germline ends. Germline values: CDR1 SEHNR, CDR2 FQNEAQ (reference sequence). DNA for the CDR3: TGTGCCAGCAGCAATCTACAGGGCGAGCAGTACTTC. Amino acid sequence: CASSNLQGEQYF.

In DNA form, the CDR3 reads TGCGCCAGCAGCTTGGAGGGGATTGGGTACAATGAGCAGTTCTTC. Residues: CASSLEGIGYNEQFF. J is TRBJ2-1 and V is TRBV5-1; a possible D gene is TRBD1 (5 bases). The CDR3 is 15 amino acids. Per the germline V gene, CDR1 is SGHRS and CDR2 is YFSETQ. V gave up 0 bases and J gave up 4 bases, with 11 bases separating them.

V usage is TRBV29-1 and J usage is TRBJ2-2; perhaps TRBD2 as D (5 bases). V lost 1 base and J lost 10, with 13 bases in between. Germline CDR1 is SQVTM and CDR2 is ANQGSEA. The CDR3 totals 13 residues. CDR3 amino acids: CSVEGQDSMELFF. The CDR3 coding sequence is TGCAGCGTTGAAGGGCAGGACTCTATGGAGCTGTTTTTT.

The chain links TRBV29-1 to TRBJ2-2; 10 bases are shared with TRBD1. Germline V lookup: CDR1 SQVTM, CDR2 ANQGSEA. With 6 bases clipped from V and 9 bases from J, the junction kept 10 bases outside the gene matches. CDR3 length: 14 residues. The CDR3 nucleotides read TGCAGCGTCCGGAGGACAGGGGGAGGTAGGGAGCTGTTTTTT. Translating gives CSVRRTGGGRELFF.

The rearrangement uses TRBV24-1 and TRBJ2-7; 7 nucleotides agree with TRBD2. With V trimmed by 7 bases and J by 1 base, 3 bases remained unmatched. The CDR3 extends over 13 amino acids. CDR1 is KGHDR and CDR2 is SFDVKD in the germline V gene. CDR3 sequence: CATRTGGSYEQYF. CDR3 sequence (DNA): TGTGCCACCAGGACGGGGGGATCCTACGAGCAGTACTTC.

The chain links TRBV5-6 to TRBJ1-2; possibly TRBD1 for D (5 bases). The germline V gene has CDR1 SGHDT and CDR2 YYEEEE. V was pared by 0 bases and J by 8 bases, with 8 bases between. The CDR3 consists of 12 residues. Here the CDR3 reads CASSLAGGGYTF. The CDR3 DNA reads as TGTGCCAGCAGCTTGGCGGGGGGAGGCTACACCTTC.

This rearrangement joins TRBV29-1 to TRBJ2-1, with no clear D. The CDR3 sequence is 14 residues long. Germline lookup yields CDR1 SQVTM and CDR2 ANQGSEA. V lost 3 bases and J lost 0, with 9 bases in between. CDR3 residues: CSVDKTSSYNEQFF. CDR3 in DNA: TGCAGCGTTGACAAGACAAGCTCCTACAATGAGCAGTTCTTC.

Here the CDR3 reads CASSRSGAVTGELFF. Here the CDR3 DNA reads TGTGCCAGCTCAAGGTCAGGTGCCGTGACCGGGGAGCTGTTTTTT. The V call is TRBV11-2, the J call TRBJ2-2; the D is unclear. V dropped 8 bases and J dropped 5 bases, with 18 bases sitting between them. The CDR3 is 15 amino acids. CDR1 SGHAT and CDR2 FQNNGV come from the germline V gene.